This passage covers 4 T cell receptor beta chains from one sample sequenced in a study of T cells in Graves' hyperthyroidism and ophthalmopathy. RNA transcripts provided the source from which TCR beta CDR3 regions were amplified. With the HTBI primer set, the TCR CDR3 went through a first round of RT-PCR. TCRdb re-called the multiplex PCR reads through MiXCR, storing one row per CDR3 protein. The sample records 220,000 or so distinct CDR3 sequences, about 17% being singletons. The sequenced sample consisted of blood. The receptors stem from a woman aged 18-29 years with Graves' ophthalmopathy.

V is TRBV7-9 and J is TRBJ2-6, with 9 positions matching TRBD1. The CDR3 sequence is 18 residues long. Looked up from germline, CDR1 is SEHNR and CDR2 is FQNEAQ (reference sequence). Trimming at V came to 4 bases and at J to 4 bases, leaving 11 bases not matched to a gene. CDR3 bases: TGTGCCAGCAGCTCCCATCCAACAGGGGGCGAAGGGGCCAACGTCCTGACTTTC. Its translation is CASSSHPTGGEGANVLTF.

This clonotype was detected ten times or more. This sequence joins TRBV18 and TRBJ1-4; D remains unclear. This CDR3 contains 13 residues. Germline V gene sequence: CDR1 KGHSH, CDR2 LQKENI. Between the trimmed V and J ends, which lost 1 base and 14 bases, there was a span of 14 bases. CDR3 loop: CASSPLGPENLFF. The CDR3 bases are TGTGCCAGCTCACCACTAGGGCCGGAGAATCTGTTTTTT.

Many counts were recorded for this clonotype. The chain employs TRBV3-1 and TRBJ1-6; a possible D gene is TRBD1 (6 bases). Germline lookup yields CDR1 LGHDT and CDR2 YNNKEL (reference sequence). The CDR3 is made up of 15 amino acids. The germline V and J ends were trimmed by 4 bases and 6 bases, with 13 bases remaining between them. In nucleotides, the CDR3 is TGTGCCAGCAGCCCGACGGGGGCGCGTAATTCACCCCTCCACTTT. Encoded protein: CASSPTGARNSPLHF.

This clonotype occurred many times. The V gene is TRBV3-1, the J gene TRBJ2-1, with 14 bases that match TRBD2. Losses at the gene ends were 2 bases for V and 10 bases for J; bases not matched to a gene: 13. The CDR3 extends over 18 amino acids. Looked up from germline, CDR1 is LGHDT and CDR2 is YNNKEL (reference sequence). The CDR3 region is CASSQRGGTSGRRSEQFF. The DNA of the CDR3 is TGTGCCAGCAGCCAAAGGGGGGGGACTAGCGGGAGAAGGAGCGAGCAGTTCTTC.